This TCR beta chain appears in the sequencing data of a study of blood T cell repertoires in COVID-19. Study background: From the United States, Italy and Spain came samples of acute and convalescent COVID-19. T cells, B-cell-depleted T cells, or PBMCs provided the cDNA or gDNA that served as material.

This table comes from immunoSEQ multiplex PCR, and its TCRdb copy is limited to in-frame clones, with some not included. The sample contains approximately 230,000 clones, roughly 89% of which appear only once. Participants were aged about 18 to 95 years, lived in 24 US areas, and enrolled virtually. Participants reported their clinical history, and cohort assignment relied on those reports. V shed 6 bases and J shed 6 bases, with 11 bases lying between them. This CDR3 has 12 residues. Germline V gene lookup returns CDR1 MDHEN and CDR2 SYDVKM. The specimen sequenced was PBMCs or T cells enriched from blood (not recorded which). The chain joins TRBV28 to TRBJ1-1; the D gene is possibly TRBD1 (5 bases). This sequence originates from a woman aged 25 to 39 who had recovered from COVID-19. The CDR3 is CASSGHTAEAFF. CDR3 DNA: TGTGCCAGCAGCGGACATACGGCTGAAGCTTTCTTT.